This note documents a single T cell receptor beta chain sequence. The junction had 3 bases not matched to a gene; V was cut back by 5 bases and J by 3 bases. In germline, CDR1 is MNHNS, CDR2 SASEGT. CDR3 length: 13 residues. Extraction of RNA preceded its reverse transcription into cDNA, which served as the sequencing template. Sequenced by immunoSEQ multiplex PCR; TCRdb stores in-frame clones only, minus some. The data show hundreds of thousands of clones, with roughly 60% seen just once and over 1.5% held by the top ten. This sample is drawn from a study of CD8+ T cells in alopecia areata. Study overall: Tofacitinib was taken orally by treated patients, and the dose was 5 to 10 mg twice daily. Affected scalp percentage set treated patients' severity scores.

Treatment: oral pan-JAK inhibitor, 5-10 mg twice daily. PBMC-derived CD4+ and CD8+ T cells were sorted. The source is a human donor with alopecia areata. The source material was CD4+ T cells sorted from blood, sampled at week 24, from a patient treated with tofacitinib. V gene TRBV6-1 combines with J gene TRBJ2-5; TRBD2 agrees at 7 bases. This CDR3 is CASSWLAEETQYF. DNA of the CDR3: TGTGCCAGCAGTTGGCTAGCGGAAGAGACCCAGTACTTC.